These T cell receptor beta chains were read from a single sample in a study of CD8+CD57+ T cells in acquired aplastic anemia. Using its own MiXCR run on the reads, TCRdb lists one record per CDR3 protein. The sample has roughly 260,000 distinct CDR3 sequences; roughly half are singletons. The sequencing sample was made of sorted CD4+, CD8+, or CD8+CD57+ T cells (not recorded which) from PBMCs. These receptors came from a human donor with aplastic anemia. Each CDR3 is given with its conserved first and last residue. D genes are given only for firm matches. Rows may omit the clone size; those that give it use once, few, many or a size class.

>TRBV20-1|many|-|TRBJ2-7
CSARDISYEQYF
TGCAGTGCGAGGGACATTTCCTACGAGCAGTACTTC
>TRBV20-1|-|TRBD1|TRBJ2-7
CSASPGQGAYEQYF
TGCAGTGCTAGCCCGGGACAGGGGGCCTACGAGCAGTACTTC
>TRBV2|many|TRBD1|TRBJ2-7
CASSERVTGLYF
TGTGCCAGCAGTGAACGGGTGACAGGGCTATACTTC
>TRBV5-5|-|-|TRBJ1-6
CASSLNEGQTLNSPLHF
TGTGCCAGCAGCTTGAACGAGGGACAAACTCTAAATTCACCCCTCCACTTT
>TRBV20-1|-|-|TRBJ2-7
CSATGFVTEQYF
TGCAGTGCTACGGGATTCGTCACCGAGCAGTACTTC
>TRBV10-3|-|-|TRBJ1-6
CAISEFQGGDSPLHF
TGTGCCATCAGTGAGTTCCAGGGTGGGGATTCACCCCTCCACTTT
>TRBV25-1|many|-|TRBJ2-2
CASSTANTGELFF
TGTGCCAGCAGTACAGCGAACACCGGGGAGCTGTTTTTT
>TRBV2|-|-|TRBJ1-2
CASSTVPNYGYTF
TGTGCCAGCAGTACAGTGCCTAACTATGGCTACACCTTC
>TRBV28|few|TRBD1|TRBJ1-5
CATVTEQGGNQPQHF
TGTGCCACCGTCACCGAACAGGGGGGCAATCAGCCCCAGCATTTT
>TRBV7-9|-|-|TRBJ2-1
CASSLVGSAEQFF
TGTGCCAGCAGCTTAGTCGGCAGTGCTGAGCAGTTCTTC
>TRBV11-2|-|-|TRBJ1-1
CASSQARGARATEAFF
TGTGCCAGCAGCCAGGCCCGGGGGGCGAGGGCCACTGAAGCTTTCTTT
>TRBV25-1|-|-|TRBJ2-7
CASATGTGLTGEQYF
TGTGCCAGTGCCACCGGGACCGGGTTGACGGGGGAGCAGTACTTC
>TRBV9|many|-|TRBJ2-7
CASSSSRRDDEQYF
TGTGCCAGCAGCTCATCCCGGAGGGACGACGAGCAGTACTTC
>TRBV6-5|-|TRBD2|TRBJ2-1
CASSYLAGAHEQFF
TGTGCCAGCAGCTATCTAGCGGGAGCCCATGAGCAGTTCTTC
>TRBV27|few|TRBD1|TRBJ1-2
CASSIRFGQGNYGYTF
TGTGCCAGCAGTATCCGCTTTGGACAGGGAAACTATGGCTACACCTTC
>TRBV19|-|-|TRBJ1-2
CASSLTNYGYTF
TGTGCCAGTAGTCTCACTAACTATGGCTACACCTTC
>TRBV29-1|-|TRBD2|TRBJ2-3
CSGLAGGGTADTQYF
TGCAGCGGACTAGCGGGAGGGGGTACGGCAGATACGCAGTATTTT
>TRBV5-8|many|-|TRBJ2-7
CASSLDLSYEQYF
TGTGCCAGCAGCCTGGATCTCTCCTACGAGCAGTACTTC
>TRBV20-1|many|-|TRBJ2-5
CSAREGGAETQYF
TGCAGTGCCCGCGAAGGAGGGGCCGAGACCCAGTACTTC
>TRBV7-8|few|TRBD1|TRBJ1-4
CASSLGGNEQGDEKLFF
TGTGCCAGCAGTTTAGGCGGGAACGAGCAGGGGGATGAAAAACTGTTTTTT
>TRBV20-1|few|-|TRBJ1-2
CSARDGTMGGYTF
TGCAGTGCTAGAGATGGAACTATGGGTGGCTACACCTTC
>TRBV19|once|TRBD1|TRBJ1-1
CASTPDRVTEAFF
TGTGCCAGTACCCCAGACAGGGTCACTGAAGCTTTCTTT
>TRBV4-3|many|TRBD2|TRBJ2-1
CASSQDDQRGGYNEQFF
TGCGCCAGCAGCCAAGATGATCAGCGGGGGGGCTACAATGAGCAGTTCTTC
>TRBV20-1|many|-|TRBJ2-7
CSAGHRESYEQYF
TGCAGTGCTGGTCATCGAGAAAGCTACGAGCAGTACTTC
>TRBV30|many|-|TRBJ2-7
CASAAGDRYEQYF
TGTGCCTCCGCCGCAGGGGATCGCTACGAGCAGTACTTC
>TRBV20-1|few|-|TRBJ2-7
CSARDLGPGEWYEQYF
TGCAGTGCTAGAGATCTGGGGCCGGGGGAGTGGTACGAGCAGTACTTC
>TRBV13|many|TRBD1|TRBJ1-2
CASSSGTGFNYGYTF
TGTGCCAGCAGCTCCGGGACAGGGTTTAACTATGGCTACACCTTC
>TRBV3-1|-|-|TRBJ2-7
CASSPPLNTPDEQYF
TGTGCCAGCAGCCCCCCACTTAACACACCGGACGAGCAGTACTTC
>TRBV28|-|-|TRBJ1-5
CASSLSGTEYSNQPQHF
TGTGCCAGCAGTTTATCCGGGACGGAGTATAGCAATCAGCCCCAGCATTTT
>TRBV20-1|-|TRBD1|TRBJ2-7
CSAPLGTGYEQYF
TGCAGTGCTCCACTCGGGACAGGGTACGAGCAGTACTTC
>TRBV9|many|-|TRBJ2-3
CASSGGRATDTQYF
TGTGCCAGCAGCGGGGGCAGAGCCACAGATACGCAGTATTTT
>TRBV20-1|few|-|TRBJ2-1
CSADALGENNNEQFF
TGCAGTGCCGACGCCCTCGGGGAAAATAACAATGAGCAGTTCTTC
>TRBV5-6|-|TRBD1|TRBJ1-5
CASSSGQNIWHNQPQHF
TGTGCCAGCAGCTCGGGACAGAATATTTGGCATAATCAGCCCCAGCATTTT
>TRBV5-1|-|TRBD1|TRBJ1-6
CASSGPGTGNSPLHF
TGCGCCAGCAGCGGACCCGGGACAGGAAATTCACCCCTCCACTTT
>TRBV5-1|many|TRBD1|TRBJ2-1
CASSFSRGHNNEQFF
TGCGCCAGCAGCTTTAGCAGGGGGCACAACAATGAGCAGTTCTTC
>TRBV6-2/TRBV6-3|-|TRBD1|TRBJ1-2
CASSYSGSGTVYGYTF
TGTGCCAGCAGTTACTCCGGGTCCGGGACAGTCTATGGCTACACCTTC
>TRBV4-3|few|-|TRBJ2-3
CASSQRIGRDTQYF
TGCGCCAGCAGCCAGAGGATAGGTCGAGATACGCAGTATTTT
>TRBV9|once|-|TRBJ2-2
CASRPPAGELFF
TGTGCCAGCAGGCCCCCGGCCGGGGAGCTGTTTTTT
>TRBV11-2|-|-|TRBJ2-2
CASSQETGLRGAGELFF
TGCGCCAGCAGCCAAGAAACGGGGTTAAGGGGGGCCGGGGAGCTGTTTTTT
>TRBV7-2|many|-|TRBJ2-6
CASSETTNSGANVLTF
TGTGCCAGCAGCGAGACTACAAACTCTGGGGCCAACGTCCTGACTTTC
>TRBV5-6|many|TRBD1|TRBJ2-1
CASSWDRNNEQFF
TGTGCCAGCAGCTGGGACAGAAACAATGAGCAGTTCTTC
>TRBV2|-|TRBD2|TRBJ2-1
CASTHGGNEQFF
TGTGCCAGCACTCACGGGGGGAATGAGCAGTTCTTC